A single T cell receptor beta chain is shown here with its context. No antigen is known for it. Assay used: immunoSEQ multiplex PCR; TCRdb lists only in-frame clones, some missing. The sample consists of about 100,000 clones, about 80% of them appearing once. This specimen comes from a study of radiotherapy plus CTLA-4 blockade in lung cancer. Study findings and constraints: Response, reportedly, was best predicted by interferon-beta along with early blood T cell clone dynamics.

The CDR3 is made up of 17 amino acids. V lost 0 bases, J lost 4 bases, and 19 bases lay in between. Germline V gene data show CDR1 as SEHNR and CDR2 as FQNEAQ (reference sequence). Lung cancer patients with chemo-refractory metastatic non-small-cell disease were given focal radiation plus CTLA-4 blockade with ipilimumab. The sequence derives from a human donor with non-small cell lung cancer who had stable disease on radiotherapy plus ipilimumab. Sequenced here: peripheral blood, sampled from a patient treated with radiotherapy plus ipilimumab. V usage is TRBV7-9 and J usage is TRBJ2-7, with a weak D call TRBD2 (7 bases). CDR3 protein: CASSLAGRGQFKYEQYF. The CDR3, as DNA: TGTGCCAGCAGCTTAGCAGGGAGGGGACAATTTAAGTACGAGCAGTACTTC. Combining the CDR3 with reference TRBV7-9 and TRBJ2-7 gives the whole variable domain DTGVSQNPRHKITKRGQNVTFRCDPISEHNRLYWYRQTLGQGPEFLTYFQNEAQLEKSRLLSDRFSAERPKGSFSTLEIQRTEQGDSAMYLCASSLAGRGQFKYEQYFGPGTRLTVT.